These 21 T cell receptor beta chains came from one sample sequenced in a study of shared clonotypes between healthy human individuals. The method was immunoSEQ multiplex PCR; TCRdb's version includes in-frame clones alone and lacks a portion of them. The top ten clones hold 13% of a sample with approximately 500,000 clones, 70% to 80% of them seen once. Material for sequencing was PBMCs. Receptor source: a woman between 40 and 50 years old in good health. Some clones in this sample may be carry-over from other donors' samples.

The chain carries TRBV11-2 and TRBJ1-4, with 9 positions matching TRBD1. This CDR3 region has 14 residues. V was clipped by 6 bases and J by 3 bases; unmatched bases: 2. CDR1 SGHAT and CDR2 FQNNGV come from the germline V gene. CDR3 bases: TGTGCCAGCAGTCGGGACAGGGCTAATGAAAAACTGTTTTTT. Translation: CASSRDRANEKLFF.

CDR3 amino acids: CATRDSFLSYEQYF. CDR3 DNA sequence: TGTGCCACCCGAGACAGCTTCCTCTCCTACGAGCAGTACTTC. The V and J genes are TRBV6-6 and TRBJ2-7; TRBD1 might be the D (5 bases). This CDR3 contains 14 residues. V lost 10 bases to trimming and J lost 0 bases, with 16 bases between them. CDR1 is MNHNY and CDR2 is SVGAGI in the germline V gene (reference sequence).

The rearrangement joins TRBV10-3 to TRBJ2-7, with 10 bases fitting TRBD1. V gave up 8 bases and J gave up 4 bases; unmatched junction bases: 8. This CDR3 has 14 residues. The V gene's germline CDR1 is ENHRY and CDR2 SYGVKD. The CDR3 sequence is CAIAPGTGVYEQYF. CDR3 nucleotide sequence: TGTGCCATCGCCCCAGGGACAGGGGTTTACGAGCAGTACTTC.

The chain is built from TRBV27 and TRBJ1-4; D gene ambiguous. This CDR3 has 13 residues. Germline V gene lookup returns CDR1 MNHEY and CDR2 SMNVEV (reference sequence). V was cut by 4 bases and J by 6 bases, with 9 bases left in between. The CDR3 reads CASSYRRDEKLFF. The CDR3 region has the DNA TGTGCCAGCAGTTATCGGCGGGATGAAAAACTGTTTTTT.

This chain uses TRBV4-2 with TRBJ2-7, with 13 bases lining up with TRBD2. The CDR3 extends over 18 amino acids. J lost 1 base, V lost 2 bases, and 8 bases had no gene match. Looked up from germline, CDR1 is LGHNA and CDR2 is YNFKEQ. The CDR3 spells CASSQQPSGLAGSYEQYF. The CDR3 DNA sequence: TGTGCCAGCAGCCAACAACCTTCGGGACTAGCGGGGTCCTACGAGCAGTACTTC.

Concerning this clone: Only one base separates this from a far larger clonotype, so it likely reflects a read error. J is TRBJ2-5 and V is TRBV5-6; D is perhaps TRBD1 (6 bases). Germline CDR1 and CDR2: SGHDT and YYEEEE. The ends were cut back, 6 bases at V and 0 bases at J, with 15 bases in the middle. CDR3 length equals 15 residues. In DNA form, the CDR3 reads TGTGCCAGCAACTCAACTAGGGGGTACCAAGAGACCCAGTACTTC. Translated, it gives CASNSTRGYQETQYF.

The rearrangement uses TRBV29-1 and TRBJ2-5, with 10 bases matching TRBD2. The junction had 12 bases not matched to a gene; V was cut back by 6 bases and J by 5 bases. This CDR3 is built from 15 residues. Germline CDR1 is SQVTM and CDR2 is ANQGSEA. The CDR3: CSVGASGSILETQYF. As DNA, the CDR3 is TGCAGCGTGGGGGCTAGCGGGAGTATTTTGGAGACCCAGTACTTC. Variable domain in full (rest from reference TRBV29-1 and TRBJ2-5): SAVISQKPSRDICQRGTSLTIQCQVDSQVTMMFWYRQQPGQSLTLIATANQGSEATYESGFVIDKFPISRPNLTFSTLTVSNMSPEDSSIYLCSVGASGSILETQYFGPGTRLLVL.

This clone was found once. V is TRBV2 and J is TRBJ1-5; D possibly corresponds to TRBD1 (5 bases). This CDR3 is 13 amino acids long. The germline gives CDR1 SNHLY, CDR2 FYNNEI. Between the trimmed V and J ends, which lost 6 bases and 7 bases, there was a span of 13 bases. The CDR3 here is CASSPQGEQPQHF. As DNA, the CDR3 is TGTGCCAGCAGCCCCCAGGGAGAACAGCCCCAGCATTTT.

The chain is built from TRBV9 and TRBJ2-5, with 9 nucleotides matching TRBD2. The length of the CDR3 is 16 residues. V was clipped by 4 bases and J by 5 bases; unmatched bases: 12. Per the germline V gene, CDR1 is SGDLS and CDR2 is YYNGEE. The CDR3 sequence: CASSPPRIAGVETQYF. In nucleotides, the CDR3 is TGTGCCAGCAGCCCACCTCGGATAGCGGGAGTGGAGACCCAGTACTTC.

The chain uses TRBV28 and TRBJ1-6, with unresolved D. Germline lookup yields CDR1 MDHEN and CDR2 SYDVKM. V lost 5 bases and J 5 bases, leaving 10 bases between the germline ends. This CDR3 is built from 14 residues. CDR3 DNA: TGTGCCAGCAGTCCTCGGGGTGATAATTCACCCCTCCACTTT. This translates into CASSPRGDNSPLHF. The variable domain in full, with the rest retrieved from reference TRBV28 and TRBJ1-6, is DVKVTQSSRYLVKRTGEKVFLECVQDMDHENMFWYRQDPGLGLRLIYFSYDVKMKEKGDIPEGYSVSREKKERFSLILESASTNQTSMYLCASSPRGDNSPLHFGNGTRLTVT.

J is TRBJ1-2 and V is TRBV9; TRBD1 aligns across 7 bases. V lost 0 bases, J lost 4 bases, and 12 bases stayed unmatched. Germline CDR1 and CDR2: SGDLS and YYNGEE. This CDR3 contains 17 residues. The CDR3 DNA sequence: TGTGCCAGCAGCGTAGTGAACAGGGGCCCCTACGGCTATGGCTACACCTTC. Amino acids: CASSVVNRGPYGYGYTF.

J is TRBJ1-1 and V is TRBV2; D not resolved. Germline assignment: CDR1 SNHLY and CDR2 FYNNEI. This CDR3 spans 12 amino acids. Between the trimmed V and J ends, which lost 3 bases and 5 bases, there was a span of 7 bases. The CDR3 sequence: CASSDGGTEAFF. CDR3 in DNA: TGTGCCAGCAGTGATGGTGGTACTGAAGCTTTCTTT.

The rearrangement links TRBV11-2 to TRBJ2-1; 7 bases are a match to TRBD1. CDR1 and CDR2 from the germline V gene are SGHAT and FQNNGV. The CDR3 covers 18 residues. The ends lost 4 bases at V and 2 bases at J; junction bases unmatched: 14. CDR3 sequence: CASSSSLALGGAYNEQFF. In DNA, the CDR3 is TGTGCCAGCAGCTCCTCCCTAGCTTTAGGGGGCGCCTACAATGAGCAGTTCTTC.

This chain connects TRBV7-3 to TRBJ1-2; possibly TRBD1 for D (6 bases). This CDR3 has 15 residues. V lost 5 bases and J lost 5, with 18 bases in between. Germline CDR1 reads SGHTA; CDR2 reads FQGTGA. CDR3 DNA sequence: TGTGCCAGCAGCCTTTTCCACAGGGAGGAGTATGGCTACACCTTC. It encodes CASSLFHREEYGYTF.

To note about this clone: A far larger clone is only one base removed, so a read error is likely. V usage is TRBV28 and J usage is TRBJ1-1, with 7 bases lining up with TRBD1. The germline V gene has CDR1 MDHEN and CDR2 SYDVKM. The CDR3 spans 12 residues. J lost 3 bases, V lost 5 bases, and 0 bases had no gene match. The CDR3 reads CASSTGDTEAFF. CDR3 DNA sequence: TGTGCCAGCAGTACAGGGGACACTGAAGCTTTCTTT.

This clone was seen only a few times. The chain links TRBV10-2 to TRBJ2-7; 14 nucleotides align to TRBD2. The length of the CDR3 is 18 residues. Germline CDR1 is WSHSY and CDR2 is SAAADI. Losses at the gene ends were 4 bases for V and 3 bases for J; bases not matched to a gene: 11. This chain's CDR3 is CASSGPGLAGGLLYEQYF. CDR3 DNA sequence: TGCGCCAGCAGTGGCCCAGGACTAGCGGGAGGCCTACTCTACGAGCAGTACTTC.

V usage is TRBV13 and J usage is TRBJ2-7, with 7 bases lining up with TRBD2. The V and J ends lost 5 bases and 6 bases, in that order; junction bases with no gene match: 7. Germline V gene data show CDR1 as PRHDT and CDR2 as FYEKMQ (reference sequence). The CDR3 length is 13 residues. Written as DNA, the CDR3 is TGTGCCAGCAGCCCCGGACTAGTCGGCGAGCAGTACTTC. Encoded protein: CASSPGLVGEQYF. The whole variable domain, remainder taken from reference TRBV13 and TRBJ2-7, is AAGVIQSPRHLIKEKRETATLKCYPIPRHDTVYWYQQGPGQDPQFLISFYEKMQSDKGSIPDRFSAQQFSDYHSELNMSSLELGDSALYFCASSPGLVGEQYFGPGTRLTVT.

The chain links TRBV6-1 to TRBJ2-1; TRBD1 matches at 7 bases. This CDR3 has 15 amino acids. V lost 3 bases and J lost 3; bases outside the gene matches: 5. Germline CDR1 reads MNHNS; CDR2 reads SASEGT. Here the CDR3 DNA reads TGTGCCAGCAGTGAGCGAGGGGGCGGCTACAATGAGCAGTTCTTC. Protein sequence: CASSERGGGYNEQFF.

J is TRBJ1-5 and V is TRBV19; D is perhaps TRBD1 (6 bases). CDR3 length equals 14 residues. V dropped 4 bases and J dropped 5 bases, with 12 bases sitting between them. Germline lookup yields CDR1 LNHDA and CDR2 SQIVND (reference sequence). The DNA of the CDR3 is TGTGCCAGTAGTACACAGGGAAGGGATCAGCCCCAGCATTTT. As protein: CASSTQGRDQPQHF.

The rearrangement joins TRBV28 to TRBJ1-4; D ambiguous. Trimming stripped 1 base from V and 7 bases from J, with 13 bases between. CDR3 size: 15 residues. Germline CDR1 is MDHEN and CDR2 is SYDVKM. The CDR3 sequence is CASSLSGEGGEKLFF. Here the CDR3 DNA reads TGTGCCAGCAGTTTATCCGGGGAAGGCGGTGAAAAACTGTTTTTT.

The chain employs TRBV4-3 and TRBJ2-2, with 7 bases that match TRBD1. V was clipped by 4 bases and J by 4 bases; unmatched bases: 9. Per germline, CDR1 LGHNA and CDR2 YSLEER. The length of the CDR3 is 16 residues. CDR3 residues: CASSPIVGTVTGELFF. The CDR3 nucleotides are TGCGCCAGCAGCCCAATCGTCGGGACAGTCACCGGGGAGCTGTTTTTT.